This T cell receptor beta chain was found in a study of T cell responses to AZD1222 COVID-19 vaccine. A remark on this clone: Its antigen is unidentified.

The study, taken as a whole, reports: Of spike-specific TCRs, nearly half reportedly target regions left unmutated in variants. After the peak T cell response, and only then, were repertoires sampled. Baseline antibody screening turned up just six seropositive AZD1222 recipients. Spike-specific TCR breadth and depth both grew after two AZD1222 doses.

Only in-frame clones appear in the TCRdb table, and some are missing; sequencing was by immunoSEQ multiplex PCR. Of 73,000 or so clones detected, roughly 80% appear once; the ten largest clones hold about 50%. The sample in question was peripheral blood, obtained 28 days after the second AZD1222 dose. The clonotype comes from an adult who received the AZD1222 COVID-19 vaccine.

The CDR3 sequence is CASSELRQGIYGYTF. The CDR3 DNA sequence: TGTGCCAGCAGTGAACTCCGACAGGGGATCTATGGCTACACCTTC. This rearrangement joins TRBV2 to TRBJ1-2, with TRBD1 matching 8 bases. Trimming removed 2 bases from V and 4 bases from J; junction bases left unmatched: 6. Per germline, CDR1 SNHLY and CDR2 FYNNEI. The CDR3 sequence is 15 residues long.